Listed below are T cell receptor beta chains from one sample, sequenced in a study of T cell responses to AZD1222 COVID-19 vaccine. Using immunoSEQ multiplex PCR, the repertoire was profiled, and TCRdb retains in-frame clones only, with some absent. The data contain roughly 140,000 clones, around nine tenths of them singletons. The sample was peripheral blood, taken 28 days after the second AZD1222 dose. Source of these receptors: an adult who received the AZD1222 COVID-19 vaccine. Both conserved end residues are part of each CDR3. Clone size is shown for a subset of rows, as once, few, many or a class of expanded clone.

CDR3 protein: CASSLGPVNTGELFF
clone size: .
V gene: TRBV5-1
J gene: TRBJ2-2

CDR3 protein: CASRATEETQYF
clone size: .
V gene: TRBV2
J gene: TRBJ2-5

CDR3 protein: CASSPRTGEYNEQFF
clone size: .
V gene: TRBV7-8
J gene: TRBJ2-1

CDR3 protein: CASRGASSSTQYF
clone size: once
V gene: TRBV28
J gene: TRBJ2-3

CDR3 protein: CASSEAPLLEGDGYTF
clone size: .
V gene: TRBV6-1
J gene: TRBJ1-2

CDR3 protein: CASNSAGTANYGYTF
clone size: .
V gene: TRBV19
J gene: TRBJ1-2

CDR3 protein: CASRSTGGTEAFF
clone size: .
V gene: TRBV12-3/TRBV12-4
J gene: TRBJ1-1

CDR3 protein: CASSRDRGLNTEAFF
clone size: .
V gene: TRBV27
J gene: TRBJ1-1

CDR3 protein: CASSAKVGLGIGHEQFF
clone size: once
V gene: TRBV6-1
J gene: TRBJ2-1

CDR3 protein: CASSQTTLSYNEQFF
clone size: .
V gene: TRBV28
J gene: TRBJ2-1

CDR3 protein: CSVVGGQNTGELFF
clone size: .
V gene: TRBV29-1
J gene: TRBJ2-2

CDR3 protein: CASTREGGKPQHF
clone size: .
V gene: TRBV7-2
J gene: TRBJ1-5

CDR3 protein: CASSPRGTMNTEAFF
clone size: .
V gene: TRBV5-1
J gene: TRBJ1-1

CDR3 protein: CASGDSSSGGYTF
clone size: .
V gene: TRBV6-5
J gene: TRBJ1-2

CDR3 protein: CASSLRTGAHPGSGNTIYF
clone size: .
V gene: TRBV13
J gene: TRBJ1-3